These 22 T cell receptor beta chains share one sample of origin, sequenced in a study of blood T cell repertoires in COVID-19. The assay was immunoSEQ multiplex PCR, and TCRdb's table has in-frame clones only and misses some. The profile shows about 72,000 clones, approximately 85% of them singletons. Sequencing input: peripheral blood. Receptor source: a woman of 80 years or more with active or convalescent COVID-19.

V usage is TRBV5-4 and J usage is TRBJ2-3, with 11 bases that match TRBD2. There are 15 residues in the CDR3. The trim removed 3 bases at V and 6 bases at J, leaving 6 bases unmatched. Germline V lookup: CDR1 SGHNT, CDR2 YYREEE (reference sequence). This chain's CDR3 is CASSSPGLAADTQYF. The CDR3 nucleotides are TGTGCCAGCAGCTCGCCGGGACTAGCGGCGGATACGCAGTATTTT.

The chain is built from TRBV7-2 and TRBJ2-2; 8 bases match TRBD2. J gave up 7 bases and V 4 bases, and 14 bases lay outside the gene matches. CDR3 length: 17 amino acids. The germline gives CDR1 SGHTA, CDR2 FQGNSA. The CDR3 loop reads CASSSRFSRGDGGELFF. As DNA, the CDR3 is TGTGCCAGCAGCTCCCGATTTTCGCGGGGGGACGGCGGGGAGCTGTTTTTT.

The CDR3, as DNA: TGTGCCAGCTCACCTACAAACCCGGGACAGGGGACTTTCTTT. Translated: CASSPTNPGQGTFF. This rearrangement joins TRBV18 to TRBJ1-1, with 10 bases fitting TRBD1. CDR1 is KGHSH and CDR2 is LQKENI in the germline V gene. This CDR3 has 14 residues. With V trimmed by 3 bases and J by 12 bases, 10 bases remained unmatched. Full variable domain (outside the CDR3, taken from reference TRBV18 and TRBJ1-1): NAGVMQNPRHLVRRRGQEARLRCSPMKGHSHVYWYRQLPEEGLKFMVYLQKENIIDESGMPKERFSAEFPKEGPSILRIQQVVRGDSAAYFCASSPTNPGQGTFFGQGTRLTVV.

The chain employs TRBV28 and TRBJ2-5; 7 nucleotides line up with TRBD1. CDR1 and CDR2 (germline): MDHEN, SYDVKM. V was clipped by 4 bases and J by 3 bases; unmatched bases: 8. CDR3 length equals 15 residues. CDR3 in amino acids: CASSSYRDREETQYF. CDR3 nucleotide sequence: TGTGCCAGCAGTTCATACCGGGACAGAGAAGAGACCCAGTACTTC.

The chain links TRBV4-1 to TRBJ1-3, with D possibly matching TRBD1 (5 bases). The germline gives CDR1 MGHRA, CDR2 YSYEKL. This CDR3 spans 17 amino acids. V lost 1 base and J 0 bases, leaving 13 bases between the germline ends. The CDR3 DNA follows: TGCGCCAGCAGCCAAGCCCAGGGCGTCAGCTCTGGAAACACCATATATTTT. This encodes CASSQAQGVSSGNTIYF.

This clone was seen more than once but under ten times. The V call is TRBV6-6, the J call TRBJ2-2, with 9 bases that match TRBD1. The ends lost 5 bases at V and 5 bases at J; junction bases unmatched: 9. This CDR3 contains 16 residues. Germline loops: CDR1 MNHNY, CDR2 SVGAGI (reference sequence). CDR3 coding DNA: TGTGCCAGCAGTACCTTTGGGACAGGGCGTACCGGGGAGCTGTTTTTT. Its protein is CASSTFGTGRTGELFF.

This clone appeared a few times. The rearrangement uses TRBV25-1 and TRBJ1-4; 11 bases are shared with TRBD1. Trimming at V came to 7 bases and at J to 7 bases, leaving 2 bases not matched to a gene. This CDR3 spans 13 amino acids. The V gene's germline CDR1 is MGHDK and CDR2 SYGVNS. This CDR3 reads CASMDRGLEKLFF. DNA of the CDR3: TGTGCCAGCATGGACAGGGGGCTTGAAAAACTGTTTTTT.

This rearrangement joins TRBV7-2 to TRBJ2-2, with 7 positions matching TRBD1. V was pared by 2 bases and J by 6 bases, with 9 bases of the junction left unmatched. CDR3 length: 16 residues. CDR1 SGHTA and CDR2 FQGNSA come from the germline V gene. The CDR3 spells CASSLQPGQNAGELFF. CDR3 DNA: TGTGCCAGCAGCTTACAGCCGGGACAGAATGCCGGGGAGCTGTTTTTT.

The chain joins TRBV6-2 or TRBV6-3 to TRBJ1-2; 7 positions agree with TRBD1. This CDR3 is built from 16 residues. Germline V gene lookup returns CDR1 MNHEY and CDR2 SVGEGT. The trim removed 3 bases at V and 1 base at J, leaving 8 bases unmatched. DNA for the CDR3: TGTGCCAGCAGTTATTCCACCCGGGACAGTAACTATGGCTACACCTTC. This translates into CASSYSTRDSNYGYTF.

This clone appeared once. DNA for the CDR3: TGCGCCAGCAGCATAATGGGGGGACCCTACGAGCAGTACTTC. Protein product: CASSIMGGPYEQYF. J is TRBJ2-7 and V is TRBV5-1; D perhaps matches TRBD2 (6 bases). This CDR3 has 14 amino acids. CDR1 is SGHRS and CDR2 is YFSETQ in the germline V gene. Trimming pared 4 bases from V and 2 bases from J, leaving 13 bases between.

V usage is TRBV18 and J usage is TRBJ2-2; TRBD2 is a possible D gene (6 bases). V was trimmed by 4 bases and J by 3 bases, leaving 12 bases between them. Germline lookup yields CDR1 KGHSH and CDR2 LQKENI. The CDR3 totals 15 residues. The DNA of the CDR3 is TGTGCCAGCTCACGGGGGGAAATGGACACCGGGGAGCTGTTTTTT. As protein: CASSRGEMDTGELFF. Full variable domain (rest looked up from reference TRBV18 and TRBJ2-2): NAGVMQNPRHLVRRRGQEARLRCSPMKGHSHVYWYRQLPEEGLKFMVYLQKENIIDESGMPKERFSAEFPKEGPSILRIQQVVRGDSAAYFCASSRGEMDTGELFFGEGSRLTVL.

The chain links TRBV14 to TRBJ1-1, with D possibly being TRBD1 (6 bases). The V gene's germline CDR1 is SGHDN and CDR2 FVKESK. CDR3 size: 16 residues. V was trimmed by 3 bases and J by 5 bases, leaving 19 bases between them. DNA of the CDR3: TGTGCCAGCAGCCAGTTCCTCCCACAGGGTCGTACTGAAGCTTTCTTT. This encodes CASSQFLPQGRTEAFF. The full variable domain, completed using reference TRBV14 and TRBJ1-1, is EAGVTQFPSHSVIEKGQTVTLRCDPISGHDNLYWYRRVMGKEIKFLLHFVKESKQDESGMPNNRFLAERTGGTYSTLKVQPAELEDSGVYFCASSQFLPQGRTEAFFGQGTRLTVV.

This chain links TRBV3-1 (or the pseudogene TRBV3-2) with TRBJ2-7; 10 nucleotides align to TRBD2. The germline V gene encodes CDR1 LGHDT and CDR2 YNNKEL (reference sequence). V lost 4 bases and J lost 9; bases outside the gene matches: 6. This CDR3 has 13 amino acids. For the CDR3, the DNA is TGTGCCAGCAGCCTTCAAAGCGGGGGGGTGCAGTACTTC. Amino acids: CASSLQSGGVQYF.

This rearrangement joins TRBV6-5 to TRBJ1-1; D unresolved. Trimming removed 6 bases at V and 0 bases at J, with 8 bases between. The CDR3 is 13 amino acids. CDR1 MNHEY and CDR2 SVGAGI come from the germline V gene. The CDR3 DNA reads TGTGCCAGCAGGAGCGGGATGAACACTGAAGCTTTCTTT. It codes for CASRSGMNTEAFF.

The CDR3 nucleotides are TGTGCCAGCGGACAGAGATCTAACTATGGCTACACCTTC. Translated, it gives CASGQRSNYGYTF. This chain connects TRBV10-3 to TRBJ1-2; possible D gene TRBD1, 6 bases. The CDR3 sequence is 13 residues long. V lost 10 bases and J 0 bases, leaving 12 bases between the germline ends. Germline loops: CDR1 ENHRY, CDR2 SYGVKD.

J is TRBJ1-1 and V is TRBV2; maybe TRBD1 (5 bases). The V gene lost 7 bases and the J gene lost 4 bases, with 13 bases spanning the gap. This CDR3 is built from 13 residues. In germline, CDR1 is SNHLY, CDR2 FYNNEI. The CDR3 reads CASTDPGGTEAFF. For the CDR3, the DNA is TGTGCCAGCACCGACCCCGGGGGCACTGAAGCTTTCTTT. The variable domain in full, completed from reference TRBV2 and TRBJ1-1, reads EPEVTQTPSHQVTQMGQEVILRCVPISNHLYFYWYRQILGQKVEFLVSFYNNEISEKSEIFDDQFSVERPDGSNFTLKIRSTKLEDSAMYFCASTDPGGTEAFFGQGTRLTVV.

This rearrangement joins TRBV7-2 to TRBJ1-1; the D is unclear. Looked up from germline, CDR1 is SGHTA and CDR2 is FQGNSA. This CDR3 spans 13 amino acids. V was clipped by 3 bases and J by 0 bases, with 5 bases between them. CDR3 residues: CASSFQMNTEAFF. CDR3 sequence (DNA): TGTGCCAGCAGCTTCCAAATGAACACTGAAGCTTTCTTT.

The chain links TRBV13 to TRBJ1-1, with TRBD1 matching over 8 bases. J lost 10 bases, V lost 5 bases, and 9 bases had no gene match. From germline, CDR1 is PRHDT and CDR2 FYEKMQ (reference sequence). This CDR3 contains 13 residues. CDR3 coding DNA: TGTGCCAGCAGCCTTGACAGGGGTGAATCAGCTTTCTTT. It translates to CASSLDRGESAFF.

This chain connects TRBV6-5 to TRBJ1-5; D possibly corresponds to TRBD1 (6 bases). The CDR3 length is 12 residues. CDR1 and CDR2 (germline): MNHEY, SVGAGI. With 5 bases removed from V and 8 bases from J, the gap between germline ends came to 10 bases. This CDR3 reads CASSTQGKPQHF. The DNA for the CDR3 is TGTGCCAGCAGTACACAGGGAAAGCCCCAGCATTTT.

This clone was counted only a few times. The rearrangement uses TRBV9 and TRBJ2-5; D remains unclear. The length of the CDR3 is 14 residues. V lost 0 bases to trimming and J lost 4 bases, with 10 bases between them. From germline, CDR1 is SGDLS and CDR2 YYNGEE. This CDR3 is CASSVAWQSETQYF. The CDR3 nucleotides read TGTGCCAGCAGCGTAGCTTGGCAGTCAGAGACCCAGTACTTC. The variable domain in full, with the rest retrieved from reference TRBV9 and TRBJ2-5, is DSGVTQTPKHLITATGQRVTLRCSPRSGDLSVYWYQQSLDQGLQFLIQYYNGEERAKGNILERFSAQQFPDLHSELNLSSLELGDSALYFCASSVAWQSETQYFGPGTRLLVL.

The chain uses TRBV14 and TRBJ1-6; D ambiguous. This CDR3 contains 14 residues. Trimming removed 7 bases at V and 0 bases at J, with 7 bases between. Germline V gene sequence: CDR1 SGHDN, CDR2 FVKESK. The CDR3 sequence: CASTRSSYNSPLHF. In DNA form, the CDR3 reads TGTGCCAGCACGAGGAGCTCCTATAATTCACCCCTCCACTTT.

This chain connects TRBV28 to TRBJ1-2; 8 bases align to TRBD1. Germline lookup yields CDR1 MDHEN and CDR2 SYDVKM. The CDR3 covers 13 residues. V lost 6 bases to trimming and J lost 9 bases; unmatched junction nucleotides: 9. The CDR3 sequence: CASRRVDRGSYTF. The DNA for the CDR3 is TGTGCCAGCAGACGAGTTGACAGGGGCAGCTACACCTTC.